The clone carrying this TCR beta chain turned up a few times. The antigen is not known. Germline values: CDR1 SGHRS, CDR2 YFSETQ. The CDR3 is 15 residues long. V gave up 0 bases and J gave up 1 base, with 9 bases separating them. This entry comes from a study of response to subunit inactivated influenza vaccine. Study results and caveats: Authors suggested few new T cells are recruited by each seasonal influenza vaccination.

Each CDR3 protein gets one entry after TCRdb re-called the RT-PCR reads with MiXCR. Of around 540,000 distinct CDR3 sequences in the sample, about 11% were seen once. Sequences were derived from PBMCs from blood, sampled on the day of vaccination. This rearrangement joins TRBV5-1 to TRBJ2-3; no clear D. The source of this sequence is a man aged 45-65 years who received an inactivated influenza vaccine. CDR3 DNA: TGCGCCAGCAGCTTGGCCCAGTACCGCACAGATACGCAGTATTTT. Protein product: CASSLAQYRTDTQYF.